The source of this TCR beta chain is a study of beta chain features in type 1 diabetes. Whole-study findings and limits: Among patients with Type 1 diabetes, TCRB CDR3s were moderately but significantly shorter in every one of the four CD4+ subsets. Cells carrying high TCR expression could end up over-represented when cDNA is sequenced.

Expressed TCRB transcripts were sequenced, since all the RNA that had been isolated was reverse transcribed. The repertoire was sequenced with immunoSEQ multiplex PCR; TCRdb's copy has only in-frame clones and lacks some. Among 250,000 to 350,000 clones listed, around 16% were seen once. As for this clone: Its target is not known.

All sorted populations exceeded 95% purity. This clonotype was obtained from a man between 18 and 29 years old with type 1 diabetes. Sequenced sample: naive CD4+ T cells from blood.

CDR3: CSVEDPPGGKRGDTDTQYF. CDR3 in DNA: TGCAGCGTTGAAGATCCGCCAGGGGGGAAGCGGGGGGACACAGATACGCAGTATTTT. The chain has TRBV29-1 and TRBJ2-3, with 9 bases matching TRBD2. Germline CDR1 and CDR2: SQVTM and ANQGSEA. This CDR3 is 19 amino acids long. The V and J ends lost 0 bases and 2 bases, in that order; junction bases with no gene match: 15.